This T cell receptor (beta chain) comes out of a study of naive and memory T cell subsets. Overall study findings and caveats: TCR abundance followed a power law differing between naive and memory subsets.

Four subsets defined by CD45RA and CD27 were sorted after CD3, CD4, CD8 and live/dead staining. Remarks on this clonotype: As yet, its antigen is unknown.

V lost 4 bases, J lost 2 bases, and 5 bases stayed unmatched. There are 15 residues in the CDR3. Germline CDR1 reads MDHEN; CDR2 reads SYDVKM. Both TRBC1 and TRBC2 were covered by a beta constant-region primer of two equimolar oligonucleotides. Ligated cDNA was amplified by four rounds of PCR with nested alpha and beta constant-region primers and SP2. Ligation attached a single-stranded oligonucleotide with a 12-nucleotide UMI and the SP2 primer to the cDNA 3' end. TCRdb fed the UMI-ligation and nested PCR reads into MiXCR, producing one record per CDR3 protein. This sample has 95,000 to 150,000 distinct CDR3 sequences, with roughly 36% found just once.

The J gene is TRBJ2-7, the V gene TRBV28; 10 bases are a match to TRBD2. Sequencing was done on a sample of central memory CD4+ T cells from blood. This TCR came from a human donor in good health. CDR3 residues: CASSSLGLAAYEQYF. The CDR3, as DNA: TGTGCCAGCAGTTCCCTAGGACTAGCGGCCTACGAGCAGTACTTC.